The rows below give T cell receptor beta chains drawn from one sample of a study of T-cell reconstitution after alpha-beta-depleted transplantation in children. TCRdb processed the PCR reads anew with MiXCR; each CDR3 protein has one entry. The sample lists almost 400,000 distinct CDR3 sequences, about 20% occurring once. Sequencing was performed on PBMCs from the stem cell graft donor, taken from the stem cell graft. These receptors were collected from a human donor who donated a stem cell graft to a child with acute myeloid leukemia. CDR3s include the opening cysteine and the closing phenylalanine or tryptophan. Fields, in order: clone size, J gene, V gene, D gene, CDR3 protein, CDR3 DNA. The D gene is left open where the match is weak. Clone sizes are given selectively: once, few, many, or a class where the clone is expanded.

. | TRBJ2-2 | TRBV7-6 | . | CASSPIGPGELFF | TGTGCCAGCAGCCCCATCGGTCCCGGGGAGCTGTTTTTT
many | TRBJ2-2 | TRBV15 | . | CATSPLGTRNTGELFF | TGTGCCACCAGCCCCCTTGGGACGAGAAACACCGGGGAGCTGTTTTTT
. | TRBJ2-1 | TRBV7-9 | . | CASSSIGGGWYNEQFF | TGTGCCAGCAGCTCCATCGGAGGGGGCTGGTACAATGAGCAGTTCTTC
few | TRBJ2-7 | TRBV28 | . | CASRVAWGAYEQYF | TGTGCCAGCCGCGTCGCGTGGGGGGCCTACGAGCAGTACTTC
few | TRBJ2-7 | TRBV6-7 | TRBD2 | CASSYLDSGSSYEQYF | TGTGCCAGCAGTTACCTCGACAGCGGGAGCTCCTACGAGCAGTACTTC
many | TRBJ2-1 | TRBV20-1 | TRBD1 | CSAVRTGGVNEQFF | TGCAGTGCTGTGAGGACAGGGGGTGTCAATGAGCAGTTCTTC
. | TRBJ2-7 | TRBV20-1 | . | CSGLWEGEVEQYF | TGCAGTGGGTTATGGGAGGGGGAGGTCGAGCAGTACTTC
many | TRBJ2-5 | TRBV29-1 | . | CSEKGITETQYF | TGCAGCGAAAAGGGTATCACAGAGACCCAGTACTTC
many | TRBJ2-2 | TRBV29-1 | . | CSVRDTGELFF | TGCAGCGTTAGAGACACCGGGGAGCTGTTTTTT
. | TRBJ2-1 | TRBV7-6 | . | CASSLVPPSSYNEQFF | TGTGCCAGCAGCTTAGTGCCACCGAGCTCCTACAATGAGCAGTTCTTC
once | TRBJ1-5 | TRBV11-2 | . | CASSREVGNQPQHF | TGTGCCAGCAGCCGGGAGGTAGGCAATCAGCCCCAGCATTTT
. | TRBJ2-3 | TRBV20-1 | . | CSAVGTSTYF | TGCAGTGCCGTCGGGACAAGCACGTATTTT
many | TRBJ2-3 | TRBV20-1 | TRBD2 | CSADALLAGGGTDTQYF | TGCAGTGCGGATGCCCTACTAGCGGGAGGTGGCACAGATACGCAGTATTTT
many | TRBJ2-3 | TRBV27 | TRBD2 | CASSLLIRTSGGTDTQYF | TGTGCCAGCAGTTTATTGATCAGGACTAGCGGAGGCACAGATACGCAGTATTTT
. | TRBJ2-7 | TRBV4-3 | TRBD2 | CASSQEGGRPSYEQYF | TGCGCCAGCAGCCAAGAGGGGGGGAGACCTTCCTACGAGCAGTACTTC
few | TRBJ1-2 | TRBV7-9 | . | CASSLSEGKYGYTF | TGTGCCAGCAGCTTAAGCGAGGGGAAGTATGGCTACACCTTC
many | TRBJ1-1 | TRBV5-1 | TRBD1 | CASSLAKTGEKEAFF | TGCGCCAGCAGCTTGGCTAAAACAGGGGAGAAGGAAGCTTTCTTT
. | TRBJ1-4 | TRBV12-3/TRBV12-4 | . | CASSLITNEKLFF | TGTGCCAGCAGTTTAATCACAAATGAAAAACTGTTTTTT
. | TRBJ1-5 | TRBV28 | . | CASRTTGTGNQPQHF | TGTGCCAGCAGAACCACAGGGACGGGCAATCAGCCCCAGCATTTT
. | TRBJ2-1 | TRBV19 | . | CASSGRAQQDNEQFF | TGTGCCAGTAGTGGCCGGGCTCAGCAGGACAATGAGCAGTTCTTC
many | TRBJ1-5 | TRBV4-3 | . | CASSQRGLGQPQHF | TGCGCCAGCAGCCAACGAGGGCTCGGTCAGCCCCAGCATTTT
few | TRBJ2-7 | TRBV20-1 | TRBD2 | CSFLADTYEQYF | TGCAGTTTCCTAGCGGATACCTACGAGCAGTACTTC
few | TRBJ1-2 | TRBV12-3/TRBV12-4 | . | CASSSPAEGYGYTF | TGTGCCAGCAGTTCCCCGGCGGAGGGGTATGGCTACACCTTC
. | TRBJ2-7 | TRBV10-3 | . | CAISESGFYFYEQYF | TGTGCCATCAGTGAGTCAGGGTTTTATTTCTACGAGCAGTACTTC
. | TRBJ2-1 | TRBV4-1 | TRBD2 | CASSHIAGERPYNEQFF | TGCGCCAGCAGCCATATAGCGGGAGAGCGCCCCTACAATGAGCAGTTCTTC
. | TRBJ2-7 | TRBV29-1 | . | CSVEESSHEQYF | TGCAGCGTTGAAGAGTCTAGCCACGAGCAGTACTTC
few | TRBJ2-3 | TRBV4-3 | TRBD2 | CASSQDLIAGVDTDTQYF | TGCGCCAGCAGCCAAGATTTGATAGCGGGAGTCGACACAGATACGCAGTATTTT
many | TRBJ1-2 | TRBV11-2 | . | CASSLYPTYGYTF | TGTGCCAGCAGCTTATACCCGACCTATGGCTACACCTTC
. | TRBJ1-1 | TRBV5-1 | . | CASSLGRSRAFF | TGCGCCAGCAGCCTCGGACGCAGCCGGGCTTTCTTT
few | TRBJ2-1 | TRBV6-2/TRBV6-3 | . | CASSYDRVSSYNEQFF | TGTGCCAGCAGTTACGATCGGGTTAGCTCCTACAATGAGCAGTTCTTC
. | TRBJ2-7 | TRBV4-2 | . | CASSRTGEDPYEQYF | TGTGCCAGCAGCCGAACAGGGGAGGACCCCTACGAGCAGTACTTC
few | TRBJ2-5 | TRBV12-3/TRBV12-4 | . | CASSPPWGNQETQYF | TGTGCCAGCAGTCCCCCCTGGGGAAACCAAGAGACCCAGTACTTC
many | TRBJ2-6 | TRBV27 | . | CASRFSGANVLTF | TGTGCCAGCAGGTTCTCTGGGGCCAACGTCCTGACTTTC
. | TRBJ2-7 | TRBV28 | . | CASRANTGIRDEQYF | TGTGCCAGCAGGGCAAATACAGGGATCCGGGACGAGCAGTACTTC
few | TRBJ2-1 | TRBV4-2 | TRBD2 | CASSQRPGTSGRGSYNEQFF | TGTGCCAGCAGCCAACGGCCCGGGACTAGCGGGAGGGGGTCCTACAATGAGCAGTTCTTC
few | TRBJ2-1 | TRBV12-3/TRBV12-4 | TRBD2 | CASSLGTRGSYNEQFF | TGTGCCAGCAGCCTAGGGACTAGGGGCTCCTACAATGAGCAGTTCTTC
many | TRBJ1-3 | TRBV20-1 | . | CSAKGTGNTIYF | TGCAGTGCTAAGGGAACTGGAAACACCATATATTTT
many | TRBJ2-1 | TRBV24-1 | TRBD2 | CATSDSGGSYNEQFF | TGTGCCACCAGTGATTCGGGCGGGAGCTACAATGAGCAGTTCTTC
few | TRBJ2-5 | TRBV29-1 | . | CSVDIGVETQYF | TGCAGCGTTGATATAGGAGTGGAGACCCAGTACTTC
few | TRBJ1-1 | TRBV20-1 | . | CSAHGTRNTEAFF | TGCAGTGCACACGGGACACGGAACACTGAAGCTTTCTTT
. | TRBJ2-1 | TRBV7-9 | . | CASSLQGHEQFF | TGTGCCAGCAGCTTACAGGGACACGAGCAGTTCTTC
few | TRBJ2-1 | TRBV25-1 | . | CASSPGTLIYNEQFF | TGTGCCAGCAGTCCCGGGACACTGATTTACAATGAGCAGTTCTTC
. | TRBJ2-5 | TRBV12-3/TRBV12-4 | . | CASRLGQGETQYF | TGTGCCAGCCGGTTGGGGCAGGGAGAGACCCAGTACTTC
few | TRBJ1-1 | TRBV24-1 | . | CATSDPGVGAFF | TGTGCCACCAGTGACCCGGGGGTCGGGGCTTTCTTT
. | TRBJ2-7 | TRBV25-1 | . | CASSESSMASYEQYF | TGTGCCAGCAGTGAATCGTCCATGGCATCCTACGAGCAGTACTTC
many | TRBJ2-7 | TRBV10-3 | . | CAISETGSYEQYF | TGTGCCATCAGTGAGACAGGGAGCTACGAGCAGTACTTC
many | TRBJ2-1 | TRBV20-1 | TRBD2 | CSARIGLVNEQFF | TGCAGTGCCCGAATTGGACTAGTAAATGAGCAGTTCTTC
few | TRBJ1-5 | TRBV20-1 | . | CSARGRAYSNQPQHF | TGCAGTGCTAGAGGTAGGGCTTATAGCAATCAGCCCCAGCATTTT
once | TRBJ1-3 | TRBV7-8 | . | CASSPPVWGPGNTIYF | TGTGCCAGCAGCCCCCCCGTCTGGGGGCCTGGAAACACCATATATTTT
many | TRBJ2-7 | TRBV20-1 | . | CSASGTTDYEQYF | TGCAGTGCTAGTGGAACTACTGACTACGAGCAGTACTTC
. | TRBJ2-7 | TRBV25-1 | . | CASTPPAGAGTYEQYF | TGTGCCAGCACGCCCCCGGCGGGGGCTGGAACCTACGAGCAGTACTTC
few | TRBJ2-1 | TRBV9 | . | CASSGGGLHNEQFF | TGTGCCAGCAGCGGAGGAGGACTTCACAATGAGCAGTTCTTC
many | TRBJ2-1 | TRBV24-1 | . | CATSDLRASTGPYNEQFF | TGTGCCACCAGTGATTTAAGGGCTAGTACGGGGCCTTACAATGAGCAGTTCTTC
few | TRBJ1-4 | TRBV6-1 | . | CASRRTYSGVGEKLFF | TGTGCCAGCAGACGAACCTACTCAGGGGTGGGTGAAAAACTGTTTTTT